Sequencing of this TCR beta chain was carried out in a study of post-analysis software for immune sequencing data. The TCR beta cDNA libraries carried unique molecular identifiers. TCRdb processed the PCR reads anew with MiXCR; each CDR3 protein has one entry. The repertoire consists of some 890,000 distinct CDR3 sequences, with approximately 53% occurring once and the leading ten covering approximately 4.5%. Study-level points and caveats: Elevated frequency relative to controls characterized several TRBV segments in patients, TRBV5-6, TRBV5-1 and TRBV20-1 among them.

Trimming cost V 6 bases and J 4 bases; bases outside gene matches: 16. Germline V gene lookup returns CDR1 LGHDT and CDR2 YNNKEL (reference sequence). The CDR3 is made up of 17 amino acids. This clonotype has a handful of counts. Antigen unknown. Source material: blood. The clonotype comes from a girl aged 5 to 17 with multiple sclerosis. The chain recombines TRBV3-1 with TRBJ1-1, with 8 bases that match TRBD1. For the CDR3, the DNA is TGTGCCAGCAGTCAATTAATCCTGGACAGGGTCGGCACTGAAGCTTTCTTT. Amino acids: CASSQLILDRVGTEAFF.